This T cell receptor beta chain was found in a study of cytomegalovirus exposure and HLA in healthy donors. V was clipped by 1 base and J by 0 bases, with 10 bases between them. This CDR3 is 15 amino acids long. Germline V gene data show CDR1 as SGHVS and CDR2 as FQNEAQ. Study-wide findings and caveats: A list of more than 150 TCR beta chains associated with cytomegalovirus was given. Later, an analysis found that common viral pathogens appeared to be linked with several of the most significant clusters. What a later analysis reportedly showed was that an Asian-associated ancestry cluster had fewer N-insertions than the approximately 700-donor mean.

Researchers ran the PCR with 60 Vbeta and 13 Jbeta primers. Generated by immunoSEQ multiplex PCR, the TCRdb table keeps only in-frame clones and is missing some. The sample is made up of about 74,000 clones, and the top ten hold around 7.2% of it. A remark on this clone: Its antigen is undetermined.

Regarding donors, all were healthy bone marrow donors. The sequence derives from a female donor in good health and CMV-seropositive. Sequences were obtained from PBMCs. V and J are TRBV7-8 and TRBJ2-7; perhaps TRBD1 as D (5 bases). Written as DNA, the CDR3 is TGTGCCAGCAGCTTAGTGGGGCAGAGCTCCTACGAGCAGTACTTC. It codes for CASSLVGQSSYEQYF.